This T cell receptor beta chain was captured by sequencing in a study of siplizumab effects on memory and regulatory T cells. General observations from the study: Left unconfirmed was the suppressive function of proliferating Tregs from siplizumab cultures.

Unstimulated TEMRA, naive, memory and effector memory subsets were sequenced in a few donor pairs. Points on this clone: Its antigen remains unknown.

The CDR3 runs to 13 residues. V lost 2 bases, J lost 5 bases, and 5 bases stayed unmatched. Per germline, CDR1 GTSNPN and CDR2 SVGIG (reference sequence). Profiled with immunoSEQ multiplex PCR; TCRdb holds only in-frame clones, not every one. The data show about 63,000 clones, approximately 87% seen once. The rearrangement links TRBV30 to TRBJ2-5; 7 nucleotides agree with TRBD2. The sample consisted of memory CD4+ T cells sorted from blood. This sequence was found in a human donor in good health. CDR3 bases: TGTGCCTGGAGTCCGGGGACTACGGAGACCCAGTACTTC. Its translation: CAWSPGTTETQYF.